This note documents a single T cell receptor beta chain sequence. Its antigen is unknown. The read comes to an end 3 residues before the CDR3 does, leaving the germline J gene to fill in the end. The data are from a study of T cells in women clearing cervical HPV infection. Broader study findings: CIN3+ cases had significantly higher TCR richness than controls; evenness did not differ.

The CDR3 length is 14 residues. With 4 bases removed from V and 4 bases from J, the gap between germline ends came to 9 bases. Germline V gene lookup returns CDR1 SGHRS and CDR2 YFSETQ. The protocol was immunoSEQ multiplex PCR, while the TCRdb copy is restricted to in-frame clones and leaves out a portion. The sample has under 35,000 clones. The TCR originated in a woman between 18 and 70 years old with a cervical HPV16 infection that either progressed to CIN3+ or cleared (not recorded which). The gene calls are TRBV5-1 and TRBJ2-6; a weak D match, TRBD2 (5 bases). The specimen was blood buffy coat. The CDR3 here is CASSPPGGANVLTF. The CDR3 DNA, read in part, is TGCGCCAGCAGCCCCCCGGGGGGGGCCAACGTC.